Below, 28 T cell receptor beta chains from the same sample are listed, as sequenced in a study of T cells after yellow fever vaccination. Each CDR3 protein is one row after TCRdb ran MiXCR on the 5' RACE reads. The sample consists of 300,000 to 400,000 distinct CDR3 sequences, roughly 8.4% of them appearing once. Sequenced here: PBMCs, sampled approximately 47 days after the first yellow fever vaccination. The receptors here all came from a man aged 18 to 35 who received the YFV17D yellow fever vaccine.

J is TRBJ1-3 and V is TRBV29-1; D is uncertain. The CDR3 contains 14 residues. CDR1 and CDR2 (germline): SQVTM, ANQGSEA. The ends were cut back, 5 bases at V and 0 bases at J, with 11 bases in the middle. CDR3 bases: TGCAGCGTTACGGGAGAGAGCTCTGGAAACACCATATATTTT. Its translation is CSVTGESSGNTIYF.

The genes are TRBV30 and TRBJ2-3; D is undetermined. Trimming cost V 0 bases and J 0 bases, with 28 bases left between them. Looked up from germline, CDR1 is GTSNPN and CDR2 is SVGIG (reference sequence). The CDR3 runs 21 residues. The CDR3 DNA is TGTGCCTGGAGTGTACCTAGGACCCAGTCTACATACACAACTAGCACAGATACGCAGTATTTT. It codes for CAWSVPRTQSTYTTSTDTQYF.

In nucleotides, the CDR3 is TGTGCCAGCAGGCTAGGGGGGGTTGAGCAGTTCTTC. Translating it yields CASRLGGVEQFF. This sequence joins TRBV11-2 and TRBJ2-1; D perhaps matches TRBD2 (7 bases). CDR1 SGHAT and CDR2 FQNNGV come from the germline V gene. This CDR3 spans 12 amino acids. The germline V and J ends were trimmed by 6 bases and 9 bases, with 12 bases remaining between them. The full variable domain, completed using reference TRBV11-2 and TRBJ2-1, is EAGVAQSPRYKIIEKRQSVAFWCNPISGHATLYWYQQILGQGPKLLIQFQNNGVVDDSQLPKDRFSAERLKGVDSTLKIQPAKLEDSAVYLCASRLGGVEQFFGPGTRLTVL.

J is TRBJ1-5 and V is TRBV4-3; D gene unclear. Trimming stripped 2 bases from V and 4 bases from J, with 12 bases between. Per the germline V gene, CDR1 is LGHNA and CDR2 is YSLEER. The CDR3 is made up of 15 amino acids. CDR3 loop: CASSQISGVNQPQHF. In nucleotides, the CDR3 is TGCGCCAGCAGCCAAATTAGCGGGGTTAATCAGCCCCAGCATTTT.

Worth noting for this clonotype: With a much larger clone just one base away, this may be a read error. This chain connects TRBV21-1 to TRBJ2-7; TRBD1 reflects the table's D call only, with no check against the DNA. TRBV21-1 is given as a pseudogene. CDR3 size: 15 residues. In DNA, the CDR3 is TGTGCCAGCAGCGGGCTACAGGGGCCCGACTACGAGCAGTACTTC. Protein product: CASSGLQGPDYEQYF.

The CDR3 coding sequence is TGTGCCAGCAGTTACTCCTTCCTGGGGTTGGGAACTGAGCAGTTCTTC. This gives the protein CASSYSFLGLGTEQFF. V gene TRBV6-5 combines with J gene TRBJ2-1; D gene unclear. The V end was cut by 0 bases, the J end by 9 bases, with 18 bases between. This CDR3 is built from 16 residues. Germline CDR1 is MNHEY and CDR2 is SVGAGI.

This chain uses TRBV4-1 with TRBJ1-6, with a possible D match to TRBD1 (5 bases). This CDR3 is 15 amino acids long. V gave up 4 bases and J gave up 4 bases, with 11 bases separating them. CDR1 is MGHRA, CDR2 YSYEKL, per germline. Written as DNA, the CDR3 is TGCGCCAGCAGCCGGACAAGGGGTTATAATTCACCCCTCCACTTT. Translated: CASSRTRGYNSPLHF.

This sequence joins TRBV27 and TRBJ2-1; D is unresolved. The germline CDR1 and CDR2 sequences are MNHEY and SMNVEV (reference sequence). CDR3 length: 14 residues. Between the trimmed V and J ends, which lost 5 bases and 0 bases, there was a span of 8 bases. The CDR3 loop reads CASSPNLSYNEQFF. As DNA, the CDR3 is TGTGCCAGCAGTCCCAACCTCTCCTACAATGAGCAGTTCTTC.

Only a few counts were recorded for this clonotype. The chain employs TRBV11-2 and TRBJ2-6; D is uncertain. Trimming cost V 5 bases and J 2 bases, with 22 bases left between them. CDR3 size: 19 residues. CDR1 is SGHAT, CDR2 FQNNGV, per germline. The CDR3 nucleotides are TGTGCCAGCAGCCCACGGGCAAGCCAAAGCCGTCCTGGGGCCAACGTCCTGACTTTC. Protein sequence: CASSPRASQSRPGANVLTF.

The genes are TRBV29-1 and TRBJ1-2; 9 bases fit TRBD1. CDR1 is SQVTM, CDR2 ANQGSEA, per germline. The CDR3 contains 19 residues. The ends lost 0 bases at V and 6 bases at J; junction bases unmatched: 20. The DNA of the CDR3 is TGCAGCGTTGAAGATCCAATGGGGGGACAGGGAGCTGTAGTGAATGGCTACACCTTC. Translation: CSVEDPMGGQGAVVNGYTF.

The chain carries TRBV7-8 and TRBJ2-7; TRBD2 aligns across 10 bases. This CDR3 spans 13 amino acids. J was trimmed by 2 bases and V by 5 bases; bases with no gene match: 0. Germline CDR1 is SGHVS and CDR2 is FQNEAQ. CDR3: CASSGLAAYEQYV. CDR3 coding DNA: TGTGCCAGCAGCGGACTAGCGGCCTACGAGCAGTACGTC.

This clonotype was counted between two and nine times. The gene calls are TRBV7-9 and TRBJ1-2, with a weak D call TRBD1 (5 bases). Germline V gene data show CDR1 as SEHNR and CDR2 as FQNEAQ (reference sequence). Between the trimmed V and J ends, which lost 4 bases and 4 bases, there was a span of 10 bases. The CDR3 runs to 13 residues. CDR3 bases: TGTGCCAGCAGCTCTTCAGGGTCCTATGGCTACACCTTC. It is translated as CASSSSGSYGYTF.

The chain links TRBV6-1 to TRBJ1-5; perhaps TRBD1 as D (5 bases). Per the germline V gene, CDR1 is MNHNS and CDR2 is SASEGT. The CDR3 is 15 amino acids. V lost 5 bases and J lost 2, with 13 bases in between. This chain's CDR3 is CASSQGLVGNQPQHF. The CDR3 DNA sequence: TGTGCCAGCAGTCAGGGACTAGTTGGCAATCAGCCCCAGCATTTT.

This clonotype was seen at least ten times. This chain connects TRBV5-5 to TRBJ2-7, with D maybe TRBD1 (5 bases). CDR1 and CDR2 from the germline V gene are SGHKS and YYEKEE (reference sequence). The CDR3 is 14 amino acids. V lost 4 bases and J 3 bases, leaving 14 bases between the germline ends. The CDR3, as DNA: TGTGCCAGCAGCATCTATCCAGGGATCTACGAGCAGTACTTC. Translated, it gives CASSIYPGIYEQYF.

This clonotype has a handful of counts. This rearrangement joins TRBV7-9 to TRBJ1-1; no clear D. Germline V gene sequence: CDR1 SEHNR, CDR2 FQNEAQ (reference sequence). The V end lost 8 bases, the J end lost 4 bases, and 17 bases lay between the germline ends. The CDR3 has 14 amino acids. CDR3: CASLRPVWVTEAFF. CDR3 sequence (DNA): TGTGCCAGCCTTAGGCCCGTGTGGGTCACTGAAGCTTTCTTT. Variable domain in full (rest from reference TRBV7-9 and TRBJ1-1): DTGVSQNPRHKITKRGQNVTFRCDPISEHNRLYWYRQTLGQGPEFLTYFQNEAQLEKSRLLSDRFSAERPKGSFSTLEIQRTEQGDSAMYLCASLRPVWVTEAFFGQGTRLTVV.

This clonotype showed up just a few times. The chain carries TRBV4-3 and TRBJ1-3, with D possibly matching TRBD1 (5 bases). Germline CDR1 LGHNA, CDR2 YSLEER. This CDR3 has 15 amino acids. The ends were cut back, 0 bases at V and 7 bases at J, with 13 bases in the middle. The CDR3 region has the DNA TGCGCCAGCAGCCAAGATGGGGGATTTGGCAACACCATATATTTT. Amino acids: CASSQDGGFGNTIYF.

This clonotype was picked up a small number of times. The chain carries TRBV7-2 and TRBJ2-6; 8 nucleotides line up with TRBD2. With 3 bases clipped from V and 0 bases from J, the junction kept 4 bases outside the gene matches. The CDR3 runs 17 residues. In germline, CDR1 is SGHTA, CDR2 FQGNSA. In DNA, the CDR3 is TGTGCCAGCAGCTTGGTCGGACTAGCCTCTGGGGCCAACGTCCTGACTTTC. This sequence encodes CASSLVGLASGANVLTF. The full variable domain, with the rest looked up from reference TRBV7-2 and TRBJ2-6, is GAGVSQSPSNKVTEKGKDVELRCDPISGHTALYWYRQSLGQGLEFLIYFQGNSAPDKSGLPSDRFSAERTGGSVSTLTIQRTQQEDSAVYLCASSLVGLASGANVLTFGAGSRLTVL.

The rearrangement links TRBV5-1 to TRBJ1-4, with 7 bases fitting TRBD1. V shed 0 bases, J shed 13 bases, and the junction held 15 bases outside the gene matches. The germline V gene encodes CDR1 SGHRS and CDR2 YFSETQ. The CDR3 is 16 amino acids. DNA of the CDR3: TGCGCCAGCAGCTTGGGACAGGGTACTACCCGGCTCGGACTGTTTTTT. This encodes CASSLGQGTTRLGLFF.

The sample holds a few counts of this clonotype. V is TRBV6-5 and J is TRBJ2-7; TRBD1 matches at 10 bases. The junction had 4 bases not matched to a gene; V was cut back by 5 bases and J by 6 bases. CDR3 length: 13 residues. Germline loops: CDR1 MNHEY, CDR2 SVGAGI. The CDR3 protein is CASSNRDRGEQYV. DNA of the CDR3: TGTGCCAGCAGTAACCGGGACAGGGGCGAGCAGTACGTC.

This clonotype was found a few times. The chain combines TRBV4-1 with TRBJ2-6, with TRBD2 matching 10 bases. Trimming cost V 0 bases and J 0 bases; bases outside gene matches: 5. The CDR3 contains 19 residues. Germline V gene lookup returns CDR1 MGHRA and CDR2 YSYEKL. CDR3 residues: CASSQDRTSGFSGANVLTF. DNA of the CDR3: TGCGCCAGCAGCCAAGATAGGACTAGCGGCTTCTCTGGGGCCAACGTCCTGACTTTC.

This clonotype was recorded a few times. V gene TRBV9 combines with J gene TRBJ2-1; 8 bases match TRBD2. The CDR3 has 16 amino acids. The germline gives CDR1 SGDLS, CDR2 YYNGEE. Trimming cost V 9 bases and J 3 bases; bases outside gene matches: 14. In nucleotides, the CDR3 is TGTGCCACTTCACCCTCAGGGCTAGCGGGCTACAATGAGCAGTTCTTC. Its translation is CATSPSGLAGYNEQFF.

The V gene is TRBV7-2, the J gene TRBJ2-7; the D gene is possibly TRBD2 (6 bases). V lost 0 bases and J 0 bases, leaving 6 bases between the germline ends. This CDR3 is built from 14 residues. From germline, CDR1 is SGHTA and CDR2 FQGNSA. The CDR3, as DNA: TGTGCCAGCAGCTTAGCGCGGGGCTCCTACGAGCAGTACTTC. This translates into CASSLARGSYEQYF.

As DNA, the CDR3 is TGTGCCAGCAGTTTCTGGAGCGGGAGCTCCTACAATGAGCAGTTCTTC. It is translated as CASSFWSGSSYNEQFF. The gene calls are TRBV6-2 or TRBV6-3 and TRBJ2-1; 8 bases fit TRBD2. Germline V gene lookup returns CDR1 MNHEY and CDR2 SVGEGT. With V trimmed by 4 bases and J by 0 bases, 5 bases remained unmatched. The CDR3 covers 16 residues.

The J gene is TRBJ1-5, the V gene TRBV6-5; D possibly corresponds to TRBD1 (5 bases). Trimming shortened V by 0 bases and J by 7 bases, and 16 bases separated the two germline ends. CDR3 size: 16 residues. Germline CDR1 is MNHEY and CDR2 is SVGAGI. In nucleotides, the CDR3 is TGTGCCAGCAGTTACTCGAGCGGATGGGGCGGGCAGCCCCAGCATTTT. This encodes CASSYSSGWGGQPQHF.

This clonotype was seen only a few times. This rearrangement joins TRBV11-2 to TRBJ2-7; D uncertain. The CDR3 runs 11 residues. The germline CDR1 and CDR2 sequences are SGHAT and FQNNGV. The V end was cut by 5 bases, the J end by 7 bases, with 9 bases between. The chain's CDR3 is CASSPLWEQYF. CDR3 DNA: TGTGCCAGCAGCCCACTTTGGGAGCAGTACTTC.

The chain uses TRBV5-1 and TRBJ1-1; no firm D call. The CDR3 sequence is 14 residues long. Germline V CDR1 and CDR2: SGHRS, YFSETQ. V was clipped by 0 bases and J by 0 bases, with 6 bases between them. CDR3 nucleotides: TGCGCCAGCAGCTTGGCATCTATGAACACTGAAGCTTTCTTT. This codes for CASSLASMNTEAFF.

The chain combines TRBV12-3 or TRBV12-4 with TRBJ2-1, with 9 nucleotides matching TRBD2. After removal of 5 bases from V and 9 bases from J, the junction contained 11 bases not matched to a gene. The CDR3 extends over 15 amino acids. CDR3 loop: CASSPGTSSIGEQFF. The CDR3 DNA reads TGTGCCAGCAGTCCCGGGACTAGCTCCATTGGTGAGCAGTTCTTC.

This chain uses TRBV6-2 or TRBV6-3 with TRBJ2-1, with a tentative D call TRBD1 (5 bases). Trimming stripped 4 bases from V and 13 bases from J, with 26 bases between. Germline-derived CDR1 and CDR2 are MNHEY and SVGEGT. The CDR3 has 16 amino acids. In DNA, the CDR3 is TGTGCCAGCAGTTCCTCCAGGGTAATCTTCGGCGGTGATCAGTTCTTC. Translation: CASSSSRVIFGGDQFF.